What follows is one T cell receptor beta chain and its context. What it binds is unknown. The use of a sample-barcoded 5' primer and a J-beta primer mix characterized a second PCR of about 7 to 12 cycles. TCRdb fed the 5' RACE reads into MiXCR, producing one record per CDR3 protein. Of 750,000 or so distinct CDR3 sequences listed, around 25% are singletons. This record comes from a study of blood T cells in healthy people across ages. Broader study findings: Naive CD4+ cell counts and diversity both ran higher in long-lived than in aged donors.

Whenever a sample was processed, at least 6 million PBMCs were isolated. This same sample was also part of a study on T cells of mothers and their children.

This clonotype originated in a boy younger than 18 in good health. The sequenced sample was blood.

CDR3 loop: CATSRDNSFGAVGKNIQYF. In nucleotides, the CDR3 is TGTGCCACCAGCAGAGATAATTCATTTGGGGCCGTTGGCAAAAACATTCAGTACTTC. The rearrangement uses TRBV15 and TRBJ2-4; maybe TRBD1 (5 bases). Trimming took off 0 bases at V and 3 bases at J, with 21 bases between the two ends. The germline gives CDR1 LNHNV, CDR2 YYDKDF (reference sequence). The CDR3 runs 19 residues.